The 27 T cell receptor beta chains below all came from one sample that was sequenced in a study of T-cell reconstitution after alpha-beta-depleted transplantation in children. During its preparation, the TCRbeta library received unique molecular identifiers. TCRdb fed the PCR reads into MiXCR, producing one record per CDR3 protein. The repertoire has a few hundred thousand distinct CDR3 sequences, around 15% of them found once; the top ten carry 25% to 35%. This sample comprised PBMCs, mostly from graft donor cells, obtained 360 days after TCRalphabeta/CD19-depleted stem cell transplant. The receptors originated from a boy in the first two years of life who had a stem cell transplant for Wiskott-Aldrich syndrome, so the T cells may come from the graft donor.

The chain employs TRBV7-9 and TRBJ1-1; no definite D call. The CDR3 runs 11 residues. The V end was cut by 6 bases, the J end by 11 bases, with 13 bases between. The germline V gene has CDR1 SEHNR and CDR2 FQNEAQ (reference sequence). CDR3 region: CASSFSGRAFF. CDR3 nucleotides: TGTGCCAGCAGTTTCAGTGGGAGGGCTTTCTTT.

V gene TRBV5-1 combines with J gene TRBJ2-5; TRBD1 is a possible D gene (6 bases). Germline-derived CDR1 and CDR2 are SGHRS and YFSETQ. The CDR3 runs 13 residues. Deletions cut 2 bases from V and 4 bases from J, with 9 bases between. Here the CDR3 DNA reads TGCGCCAGCAGCTTTCTGGACAGAGAGACCCAGTACTTC. It translates to CASSFLDRETQYF.

The CDR3 DNA is TGTGCCAGCAGTCCGGACAGGGAGCCCTACGAGCAGTACTTC. It yields the protein CASSPDREPYEQYF. This sequence joins TRBV2 and TRBJ2-7; TRBD1 aligns across 8 bases. The J segment lost 2 bases and the V segment lost 5 bases, leaving 5 bases of the junction unmatched. CDR1 SNHLY and CDR2 FYNNEI come from the germline V gene. The CDR3 consists of 14 residues. Combining the CDR3 with reference TRBV2 and TRBJ2-7 gives the whole variable domain EPEVTQTPSHQVTQMGQEVILRCVPISNHLYFYWYRQILGQKVEFLVSFYNNEISEKSEIFDDQFSVERPDGSNFTLKIRSTKLEDSAMYFCASSPDREPYEQYFGPGTRLTVT.

This clonotype was recorded many times. The chain is built from TRBV10-3 and TRBJ2-5, with TRBD1 matching 8 bases. V shed 10 bases, J shed 5 bases, and the junction held 9 bases outside the gene matches. This CDR3 is built from 13 residues. CDR1 is ENHRY, CDR2 SYGVKD, per germline. Here the CDR3 reads CATGQAAGETQYF. The CDR3 bases are TGTGCCACGGGACAGGCGGCGGGGGAGACCCAGTACTTC.

This chain links TRBV29-1 with TRBJ2-6; no firm D call. The CDR3 runs to 16 residues. Trimming left V 4 bases short and J 0 bases short, with 13 bases between. CDR1 is SQVTM, CDR2 ANQGSEA, per germline. CDR3 sequence: CSVVSPRPSGANVLTF. For the CDR3, the DNA is TGCAGCGTTGTGTCGCCGCGGCCCTCTGGGGCCAACGTCCTGACTTTC.

This clonotype was recorded a few times. No DNA is shown, since the ends of the CDR3 on it are uncertain; the CDR3 is the one TCRdb lists. The chain has TRBV6-5 and TRBJ2-1; TRBD2 is the table's D call and was not checked against the DNA. Germline loops: CDR1 MNHEY, CDR2 SVGAGI. The CDR3 is 16 residues long, counting both termini. CDR3 loop: CASSSSRLAIYNEQFF.

The chain combines TRBV18 with TRBJ2-3, with a tentative D call TRBD2 (5 bases). V lost 3 bases to trimming and J lost 6 bases, with 13 bases between them. CDR3 length: 14 amino acids. Germline CDR1 is KGHSH and CDR2 is LQKENI. The chain's CDR3 is CASSPRVGGDTQYF. The CDR3 DNA follows: TGTGCCAGCTCACCCCGGGTGGGCGGGGATACGCAGTATTTT.

This sequence joins TRBV5-1 and TRBJ2-6, with 7 bases that match TRBD1. This CDR3 is built from 19 residues. CDR1 and CDR2 (germline): SGHRS, YFSETQ. J lost 0 bases, V lost 3 bases, and 12 bases had no gene match. The chain's CDR3 is CASSSPPRDRVSGANVLTF. CDR3 bases: TGCGCCAGCAGCTCCCCTCCCCGGGACAGAGTCTCTGGGGCCAACGTCCTGACTTTC.

V gene TRBV24-1 combines with J gene TRBJ2-5, with 10 bases aligning to TRBD2. V gave up 4 bases and J gave up 1 base; unmatched junction bases: 5. This CDR3 has 16 residues. Germline V gene data show CDR1 as KGHDR and CDR2 as SFDVKD. The CDR3 DNA is TGTGCCACCAGTGAATCCGGGACTAGCGCCCAAGAGACCCAGTACTTC. Protein product: CATSESGTSAQETQYF.

The chain uses TRBV5-1 and TRBJ2-2; D is perhaps TRBD2 (5 bases). The CDR3 totals 15 residues. V was pared by 2 bases and J by 4 bases, with 12 bases between. The germline V gene encodes CDR1 SGHRS and CDR2 YFSETQ. The CDR3 spells CASSLVDGGTGELFF. The CDR3 DNA sequence: TGCGCCAGCAGCTTAGTGGATGGAGGCACCGGGGAGCTGTTTTTT.

The rearrangement uses TRBV29-1 and TRBJ2-7, with TRBD2 identical over 10 bases. J lost 3 bases, V lost 6 bases, and 5 bases had no gene match. CDR3 size: 13 residues. Germline V gene lookup returns CDR1 SQVTM and CDR2 ANQGSEA. The CDR3 DNA reads as TGCAGCGTCGGAGCGGGAGGGCGCTACGAGCAGTACTTC. Amino acids: CSVGAGGRYEQYF.

This clonotype was seen only a few times. The chain links TRBV6-5 to TRBJ1-2; TRBD1 is a possible D gene (5 bases). CDR3 length: 18 amino acids. Trimming shortened V by 2 bases and J by 2 bases, and 21 bases separated the two germline ends. Germline V gene data show CDR1 as MNHEY and CDR2 as SVGAGI. CDR3 DNA sequence: TGTGCCAGCAGTTACCATACGAGCAGGGCGGTACAGAACTATGGCTACACCTTC. This codes for CASSYHTSRAVQNYGYTF.

This clonotype was recorded at least ten times. The V gene is TRBV3-1, the J gene TRBJ1-5; a weak D match, TRBD1 (6 bases). From germline, CDR1 is LGHDT and CDR2 YNNKEL (reference sequence). The CDR3 runs 15 residues. Deletions cut 1 base from V and 1 base from J, with 8 bases between. The CDR3 protein is CASSQGQGSNQPQHF. The CDR3 bases are TGTGCCAGCAGCCAAGGGCAGGGGAGCAATCAGCCCCAGCATTTT. The complete variable domain, with remaining parts taken from reference TRBV3-1 and TRBJ1-5, reads DTAVSQTPKYLVTQMGNDKSIKCEQNLGHDTMYWYKQDSKKFLKIMFSYNNKELIINETVPNRFSPKSPDKAHLNLHINSLELGDSAVYFCASSQGQGSNQPQHFGDGTRLSIL.

The V call is TRBV7-8, the J call TRBJ2-7, with 9 bases aligning to TRBD2. CDR1 and CDR2 from the germline V gene are SGHVS and FQNEAQ. CDR3 length: 16 residues. J was trimmed by 6 bases and V by 5 bases; bases with no gene match: 14. The CDR3 bases are TGTGCCAGCAGCCGGGGCCGAGGCGGGAGGGCCTCCGAGCAGTACTTC. Residues: CASSRGRGGRASEQYF.

This clonotype was seen a few times. The chain is built from TRBV7-9 and TRBJ2-1, with 11 bases identical to TRBD1. Germline values: CDR1 SEHNR, CDR2 FQNEAQ (reference sequence). The length of the CDR3 is 15 residues. V dropped 5 bases and J dropped 5; count of bases not matched to a gene: 5. The CDR3 reads CASSPPGQGDNEQFF. DNA of the CDR3: TGTGCCAGCAGCCCCCCGGGACAGGGGGACAATGAGCAGTTCTTC.

This clonotype was detected ten times or more. This chain links TRBV9 with TRBJ1-2, with D possibly TRBD1 on 5 matching bases. CDR1 is SGDLS, CDR2 YYNGEE, per germline. The CDR3 length is 15 residues. Trimming stripped 3 bases from V and 5 bases from J, with 17 bases between. CDR3 loop: CASSALDSREYGYTF. The CDR3 nucleotides are TGTGCCAGCAGCGCCCTTGACAGCCGGGAATATGGCTACACCTTC.

Ten or more counts support this clonotype. This rearrangement joins TRBV12-3 or TRBV12-4 to TRBJ2-3; 8 positions agree with TRBD2. The V and J ends lost 10 bases and 3 bases, in that order; junction bases with no gene match: 9. The CDR3 length is 14 residues. The chain's CDR3 is CATRLAGGTDTQYF. The CDR3 bases are TGTGCCACCAGGCTAGCGGGTGGGACAGATACGCAGTATTTT.

The J gene is TRBJ2-1, the V gene TRBV2; tentatively, D is TRBD2 (6 bases). Germline CDR1 reads SNHLY; CDR2 reads FYNNEI. The CDR3 is 14 amino acids. With 7 bases removed from V and 4 bases from J, the gap between germline ends came to 14 bases. In DNA form, the CDR3 reads TGTGCCAGCACTGAGGGACTTCCTTACAATGAGCAGTTCTTC. Encoded protein: CASTEGLPYNEQFF.

The rearrangement joins TRBV7-2 to TRBJ1-3, with no clear D. Germline CDR1 reads SGHTA; CDR2 reads FQGNSA. V was trimmed by 2 bases and J by 0 bases, leaving 8 bases between them. CDR3 size: 15 residues. As DNA, the CDR3 is TGTGCCAGCAGCTTATTTAAGTTCTCTGGAAACACCATATATTTT. As protein: CASSLFKFSGNTIYF.

This chain joins TRBV25-1 and TRBJ2-4; D perhaps matches TRBD2 (5 bases). Trimming stripped 8 bases from V and 4 bases from J, with 12 bases between. This CDR3 spans 13 amino acids. The V gene's germline CDR1 is MGHDK and CDR2 SYGVNS. The CDR3 sequence is CASGHGLKNIQYF. In nucleotides, the CDR3 is TGTGCCAGCGGGCATGGACTGAAAAACATTCAGTACTTC.

The rearrangement joins TRBV19 to TRBJ2-3, with no clear D. The CDR3 has 14 residues. Germline V gene lookup returns CDR1 LNHDA and CDR2 SQIVND (reference sequence). Trimming left V 6 bases short and J 2 bases short, with 12 bases between. This CDR3 is CASSLRAPTDTQYF. The DNA for the CDR3 is TGTGCCAGTAGCCTCCGGGCTCCCACAGATACGCAGTATTTT. Supplemented by reference TRBV19 and TRBJ2-3, the full variable domain reads DGGITQSPKYLFRKEGQNVTLSCEQNLNHDAMYWYRQDPGQGLRLIYYSQIVNDFQKGDIAEGYSVSREKKESFPLTVTSAQKNPTAFYLCASSLRAPTDTQYFGPGTRLTVL.

This rearrangement joins TRBV6-1 to TRBJ1-2; no definite D call. CDR3 size: 16 residues. Germline V gene sequence: CDR1 MNHNS, CDR2 SASEGT. The V end was cut by 5 bases, the J end by 2 bases, with 18 bases between. The CDR3 protein is CASSRYEQTVNYGYTF. CDR3 bases: TGTGCCAGCAGTCGCTACGAACAAACAGTCAACTATGGCTACACCTTC.

V usage is TRBV2 and J usage is TRBJ2-7; D is perhaps TRBD1 (5 bases). Germline V gene sequence: CDR1 SNHLY, CDR2 FYNNEI. CDR3 length equals 17 residues. Trimming stripped 2 bases from V and 0 bases from J, with 17 bases between. The CDR3 DNA reads as TGTGCCAGCAGTGAAAGTTTCCGCGACAGCAGCTCCTACGAGCAGTACTTC. The encoded protein is CASSESFRDSSSYEQYF.

This clonotype was picked up many times. In DNA form, the CDR3 reads TGCAGTGCTAGAGATCCGCAAAACCACCAAGAGACCCAGTACTTC. As protein: CSARDPQNHQETQYF. The genes are TRBV20-1 and TRBJ2-5; D is ambiguous. V lost 0 bases to trimming and J lost 0 bases, with 11 bases between them. Per germline, CDR1 DFQATT and CDR2 SNEGSKA (reference sequence). CDR3 size: 15 residues.

The sample holds a few counts of this clonotype. This chain uses TRBV7-9 with TRBJ2-5, with D possibly matching TRBD1 (6 bases). V lost 5 bases, J lost 1 base, and 14 bases lay in between. CDR3 length: 15 residues. The germline V gene has CDR1 SEHNR and CDR2 FQNEAQ (reference sequence). This CDR3 is CASSRTDRTQETQYF. CDR3 nucleotides: TGTGCCAGCAGCCGAACTGACAGGACCCAAGAGACCCAGTACTTC.

This chain links TRBV12-3 or TRBV12-4 with TRBJ2-1; D possibly corresponds to TRBD1 (5 bases). The CDR3 loop spans 14 amino acids. Trimming removed 2 bases from V and 5 bases from J, with 10 bases in between. DNA for the CDR3: TGTGCCAGCAGTTTAAACAGGTACCACAATGAGCAGTTCTTC. Its translation: CASSLNRYHNEQFF.

The chain joins TRBV4-1 to TRBJ2-1, with D maybe TRBD1 (6 bases). The CDR3 runs 18 residues. Germline V gene lookup returns CDR1 MGHRA and CDR2 YSYEKL. With 2 bases removed from V and 3 bases from J, the gap between germline ends came to 20 bases. The CDR3 protein is CASSQREGVGPLYNEQFF. As DNA, the CDR3 is TGCGCCAGCAGCCAAAGAGAGGGGGTAGGTCCCCTCTACAATGAGCAGTTCTTC.